The sequence of this T cell receptor beta chain was determined in a study of T-cell reconstitution after alpha-beta-depleted transplantation in children. This CDR3 has 16 amino acids. Trimming cost V 3 bases and J 5 bases; bases outside gene matches: 12. The germline CDR1 and CDR2 sequences are SGHTA and FQGTGA. This clonotype appeared a few times. It was with unique molecular identifiers that the TCRbeta library was prepared. TCRdb called the PCR reads again in MiXCR, with one record for every CDR3 protein. The sample lists under 350,000 distinct CDR3 sequences, 9.9% seen once, with 10% in the top ten.

Sequenced here: PBMCs from the stem cell graft donor, sampled from the stem cell graft. The source is a human donor who donated a stem cell graft to a child with SCID. This sequence joins TRBV7-3 and TRBJ2-5; 7 bases agree with TRBD1. The CDR3 nucleotides are TGTGCCAGCAGCTTCGGACAGGCGAAGGAGGTGGAGACCCAGTACTTC. Its translation: CASSFGQAKEVETQYF.